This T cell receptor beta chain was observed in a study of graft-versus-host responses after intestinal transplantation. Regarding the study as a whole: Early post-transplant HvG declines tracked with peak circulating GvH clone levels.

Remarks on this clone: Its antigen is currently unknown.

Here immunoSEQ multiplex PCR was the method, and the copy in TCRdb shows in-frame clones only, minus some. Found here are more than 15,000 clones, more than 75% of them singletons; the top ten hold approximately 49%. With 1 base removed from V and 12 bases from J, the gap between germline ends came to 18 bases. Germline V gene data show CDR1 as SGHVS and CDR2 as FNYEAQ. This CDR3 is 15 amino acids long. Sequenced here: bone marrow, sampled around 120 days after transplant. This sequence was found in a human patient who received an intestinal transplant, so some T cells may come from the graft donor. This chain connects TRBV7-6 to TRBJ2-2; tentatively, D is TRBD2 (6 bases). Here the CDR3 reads CASSLGIGEAGQLFF. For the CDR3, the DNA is TGTGCCAGCAGCTTAGGAATAGGAGAAGCGGGCCAGCTGTTTTTT.